The clone carrying this T cell receptor beta chain was seen only once. The length of the CDR3 is 13 residues. Germline-derived CDR1 and CDR2 are SEHNR and FQNEAQ (reference sequence). V was pared by 3 bases and J by 6 bases, with 11 bases between. Specified treatment: oral pan-JAK inhibitor, 5-10 mg twice daily. The sample belongs to a study of CD8+ T cells in alopecia areata. Extracted from the samples, RNA was reverse transcribed into cDNA to serve as the sequencing template. The data were produced by immunoSEQ multiplex PCR, yet TCRdb's version contains in-frame clones alone and is incomplete. The data show about 120,000 clones, 53% seen once.

This specimen consisted of CD4+ T cells sorted from blood, obtained at week 4, from a patient treated with tofacitinib. This sequence was found in a human donor with alopecia areata. The rearrangement uses TRBV7-9 and TRBJ2-5; D gene uncertain. The CDR3 reads CASSFFVSQTQYF. DNA of the CDR3: TGTGCCAGCAGCTTCTTTGTCTCTCAGACCCAGTACTTC.